These 16 T cell receptor beta chains originate from one sample sequenced in a study of T cell responses to AZD1222 COVID-19 vaccine. Using immunoSEQ multiplex PCR, the repertoire was profiled, and TCRdb retains in-frame clones only, with some absent. The table has 93,000 or so clones, about 92% seen once. Sample: peripheral blood, taken on day 0 of AZD1222 vaccination. These receptors all stem from an adult in good health.

The V call is TRBV18, the J call TRBJ2-2; 9 bases line up with TRBD2. Germline CDR1 is KGHSH and CDR2 is LQKENI. Germline trimming cut 3 bases from V and 8 bases from J; bases unmatched to any gene: 7. This CDR3 has 15 amino acids. CDR3 nucleotides: TGTGCCAGCTCACCTCAGGGACTAGCAACTGGGGAGCTGTTTTTT. Translation gives CASSPQGLATGELFF.

The V call is TRBV5-5, the J call TRBJ2-3; 7 nucleotides line up with TRBD1. Germline trimming cut 4 bases from V and 0 bases from J; bases unmatched to any gene: 8. CDR1 is SGHKS and CDR2 is YYEKEE in the germline V gene (reference sequence). The CDR3 length is 16 residues. The CDR3 nucleotides read TGTGCCAGCAGCCCAAGGACAGGCTTTAGCACAGATACGCAGTATTTT. It translates to CASSPRTGFSTDTQYF.

The V call is TRBV9, the J call TRBJ2-7; tentative D call: TRBD2 (7 bases). This CDR3 region has 15 residues. V lost 0 bases, J lost 2 bases, and 12 bases lay in between. Germline CDR1 is SGDLS and CDR2 is YYNGEE. The CDR3 nucleotides are TGTGCCAGCAGCGTAGGTGGGGGGGCCACCTACGAGCAGTACTTC. This codes for CASSVGGGATYEQYF.

The chain couples TRBV12-3 or TRBV12-4 to TRBJ1-2, with D maybe TRBD1 (6 bases). V lost 7 bases and J 8 bases, leaving 17 bases between the germline ends. The CDR3 is 13 residues long. CDR3 sequence (DNA): TGTGCCAGCACCTTGGGGACAAAGGGGGGCTACACCTTC. This gives the protein CASTLGTKGGYTF.

The V gene is TRBV27, the J gene TRBJ1-5, with D possibly being TRBD1 (5 bases). The V end lost 6 bases, the J end lost 4 bases, and 10 bases lay between the germline ends. Germline CDR1 and CDR2: MNHEY and SMNVEV (reference sequence). This CDR3 has 13 residues. Here the CDR3 reads CASSLSGNQPQHF. The CDR3 region has the DNA TGTGCCAGCAGCCTATCAGGGAATCAGCCCCAGCATTTT.

This clone was seen only a few times. CDR3 region: CASRRGLAGVVNTGELFF. CDR3 nucleotide sequence: TGTGCCAGCAGACGGGGACTAGCGGGGGTGGTCAACACCGGGGAGCTGTTTTTT. The genes are TRBV2 and TRBJ2-2; 14 bases are a match to TRBD2. The V and J ends lost 6 bases and 2 bases, in that order; junction bases with no gene match: 8. Germline V gene lookup returns CDR1 SNHLY and CDR2 FYNNEI. The CDR3 is 18 residues long.

J is TRBJ1-3 and V is TRBV4-1, with D unresolved. The CDR3 is 16 amino acids. From germline, CDR1 is MGHRA and CDR2 YSYEKL. V was pared by 2 bases and J by 1 base, with 12 bases between. CDR3 nucleotide sequence: TGCGCCAGCAGCCAAACTCCCGGGCGATCTGGAAACACCATATATTTT. Protein: CASSQTPGRSGNTIYF.

In this sample, this clone turned up a few times. The chain is built from TRBV18 and TRBJ1-4; D might be TRBD1 (6 bases). Germline V gives CDR1 KGHSH, CDR2 LQKENI. Between the trimmed V and J ends, which lost 3 bases and 7 bases, there was a span of 15 bases. This CDR3 is 15 amino acids long. The CDR3 protein is CASSPNQGRGEKLFF. In DNA, the CDR3 is TGTGCCAGCTCACCCAATCAGGGGAGGGGTGAAAAACTGTTTTTT.

This sequence joins TRBV7-9 and TRBJ2-3; no definite D call. Germline V lookup: CDR1 SEHNR, CDR2 FQNEAQ (reference sequence). The V gene lost 4 bases and the J gene lost 0 bases, with 8 bases spanning the gap. This CDR3 spans 14 amino acids. The CDR3 DNA is TGTGCCAGCAGCTGGGCTACTAGCACAGATACGCAGTATTTT. Translation gives CASSWATSTDTQYF.

The chain is built from TRBV6-5 and TRBJ1-2; D gene unclear. There are 13 residues in the CDR3. V was clipped by 6 bases and J by 4 bases, with 12 bases between them. The germline V gene has CDR1 MNHEY and CDR2 SVGAGI. CDR3 in amino acids: CASSRTVTYGYTF. CDR3 nucleotides: TGTGCCAGCAGCCGTACAGTAACCTATGGCTACACCTTC.

This rearrangement joins TRBV5-4 to TRBJ2-5; 10 bases line up with TRBD2. J lost 3 bases, V lost 5 bases, and 7 bases had no gene match. From germline, CDR1 is SGHNT and CDR2 YYREEE (reference sequence). The CDR3 is 15 residues long. The CDR3 nucleotides read TGTGCCAGCAGGCTAGCGGGGGCCCTCAAAGAGACCCAGTACTTC. This sequence encodes CASRLAGALKETQYF.

The chain couples TRBV11-3 to TRBJ2-5, with D maybe TRBD2 (5 bases). Germline-derived CDR1 and CDR2 are SGHNT and YENEEA. The CDR3 is made up of 12 amino acids. The ends were cut back, 4 bases at V and 5 bases at J, with 8 bases in the middle. The CDR3 reads CASSSRGETQYF. The CDR3 DNA reads as TGTGCCAGCAGCTCACGGGGTGAGACCCAGTACTTC.

This chain joins TRBV6-1 and TRBJ1-2; D is possibly TRBD1 (5 bases). This CDR3 region has 13 residues. Germline V lookup: CDR1 MNHNS, CDR2 SASEGT. V was trimmed by 1 base and J by 7 bases, leaving 10 bases between them. The CDR3 region has the DNA TGTGCCAGCAGTGAAGGGGGCCTGGGTGGCTACACCTTC. This encodes CASSEGGLGGYTF.

The chain uses TRBV18 and TRBJ2-1; perhaps TRBD2 as D (6 bases). The V gene's germline CDR1 is KGHSH and CDR2 LQKENI. The CDR3 has 16 residues. V gave up 2 bases and J gave up 7 bases, with 18 bases separating them. DNA of the CDR3: TGTGCCAGCTCACCAAAAGGACGGGGGATGCGGAATGAGCAGTTCTTC. Its protein product is CASSPKGRGMRNEQFF.

The chain links TRBV5-5 to TRBJ1-2; D is undetermined. This CDR3 region has 12 residues. Trimming shortened V by 2 bases and J by 4 bases, and 6 bases separated the two germline ends. Germline assignment: CDR1 SGHKS and CDR2 YYEKEE (reference sequence). The CDR3 is CASSLGSYGYTF. The CDR3 region has the DNA TGTGCCAGCAGCTTAGGCTCCTATGGCTACACCTTC.

The V gene is TRBV19, the J gene TRBJ1-5; possibly TRBD1 for D (5 bases). CDR1 LNHDA and CDR2 SQIVND come from the germline V gene (reference sequence). This CDR3 comprises 17 residues. Trimming stripped 6 bases from V and 4 bases from J, with 22 bases between. CDR3 DNA sequence: TGTGCCAGTAGATACAACAGGTACCAGGGAGCAAATCAGCCCCAGCATTTT. This encodes CASRYNRYQGANQPQHF.